Listed below are T cell receptor beta chains from one sample, sequenced in a study of blood T cells in healthy people across ages. A single record per CDR3 protein comes from TCRdb applying MiXCR to the 5' RACE reads. The sample lists 650,000 to 1,000,000 distinct CDR3 sequences; about 34% were seen once. The sequencing input was blood. These receptors were collected from a man younger than 35 in good health. Each CDR3 is given with its conserved first and last residue. The order of the fields is J gene, V gene, D gene, clone size, CDR3 DNA, CDR3 protein. D genes are given only for firm matches. Only part of the rows carry a size: once, few, many, or a class if the clone is expanded.

TRBJ2-1,TRBV29-1,.,many,TGCAGCGTTGAAAGTCGTCTAGCTGCCTACAATGAGCAGTTCTTC,CSVESRLAAYNEQFF
TRBJ2-3,TRBV20-1,.,few,TGCAGTGCAGGGGGGTTTTTGACAGATACGCAGTATTTT,CSAGGFLTDTQYF
TRBJ2-4,TRBV7-2,.,many,TGTGCCAGCAGCTTAGGTTGGGCCCCAGACATTCAGTACTTC,CASSLGWAPDIQYF
TRBJ2-1,TRBV6-2/TRBV6-3,TRBD2,.,TGTGCCAGCAGTTACCCTTCCGGGGAGGGGGTAGCGGGGATCTCAGGAAACTACAATGAGCAGTTCTTC,CASSYPSGEGVAGISGNYNEQFF
TRBJ1-5,TRBV10-2,.,many,TGCGCCAGCAGTCGTAGCAATCAGCCCCAGCATTTT,CASSRSNQPQHF
TRBJ1-1,TRBV5-1,TRBD1,.,TGCGCCAGCAGCTTAGGGACAGGGGGCACGAACACTGAAGCTTTCTTT,CASSLGTGGTNTEAFF
TRBJ1-4,TRBV10-3,.,.,TGTGCCATCAGTGAGGCGGCATCTATGGAAAAACTGTTTTTT,CAISEAASMEKLFF
TRBJ1-5,TRBV6-6,TRBD1,few,TGTGCCAGCAGTCGAAACCCGGGACAGCCGTATCAGGCCCAGCATTTT,CASSRNPGQPYQAQHF
TRBJ2-3,TRBV7-6,.,.,TGTGCCAGCAGCTTAGTGGGCGGGGATGTTTCAGATACGCAGTATTTT,CASSLVGGDVSDTQYF
TRBJ2-7,TRBV7-3,TRBD1,once,TGTGCCAGCAGCCCAGGGGGCGAGTACAATGAGCAGTACTTC,CASSPGGEYNEQYF
TRBJ1-6,TRBV4-1,.,.,TGCGCCAGCAGACCAACACAGAGCTCCTATAATTCACCCCTCCACTTT,CASRPTQSSYNSPLHF
TRBJ2-1,TRBV20-1,TRBD2,.,TGCAGTGCTAGAGATAAGTTTGGGACTAGCGGGGGGGCGAGCTCCTACAATGAGCAGTTCTTC,CSARDKFGTSGGASSYNEQFF
TRBJ2-1,TRBV27,TRBD2,.,TGTGCCAGCAGTCTAATGAGTAGCGGGGGGTATGATGAGCAGTTCTTC,CASSLMSSGGYDEQFF
TRBJ2-3,TRBV11-2,.,.,TGTGCCAGCAGCTTCTGGGGCAGGGTCACAGATACGCAGTATTTT,CASSFWGRVTDTQYF
TRBJ2-5,TRBV7-2,.,many,TGTGCCAGCAGCCCGCTCCGAAAGACCCAGTACTTC,CASSPLRKTQYF
TRBJ1-1,TRBV6-2/TRBV6-3,.,.,TGTGCCAGCAGTTCACCTTTGGGGGGCACTGAAGCTTTCTTT,CASSSPLGGTEAFF
TRBJ1-6,TRBV9,TRBD1,few,TGTGCCAGCAGCCCAGGGCCGGGACAGGGAAATTCACCCCTCCACTTT,CASSPGPGQGNSPLHF
TRBJ1-1,TRBV15,TRBD1,.,TGTGCCACCAGCAGAGATTGGGACAGGGGGCGAGCGAACACTGAAGCTTTCTTT,CATSRDWDRGRANTEAFF
TRBJ2-7,TRBV4-2,.,few,TGTGCCAGCAGCCAAGCAAGCTCCTACGAGCAGTACTTC,CASSQASSYEQYF
TRBJ2-5,TRBV7-2,.,.,TGTGCCAGCAGCTCCCGGGACACGCAAGGGACCCAGTACTTC,CASSSRDTQGTQYF
TRBJ2-5,TRBV5-1,.,.,TGCGCCAGCAGCTTGACGGAGGGGATCTATGAGCAGTACTTC,CASSLTEGIYEQYF
TRBJ2-7,TRBV11-2,TRBD1,.,TGTGCCAGCAGCTTAGATCTGGGACAGGGGGCCTACGAACAGTACTTC,CASSLDLGQGAYEQYF
TRBJ2-5,TRBV4-1,.,few,TGCGCCAGCAGCCGGACCGGCCCCGGGCAACAAGAGACCCAGTACTTC,CASSRTGPGQQETQYF
TRBJ2-1,TRBV18,.,few,TGTGCCAGCTCACCTTTCCCGCCAGAGCAGTTCTTC,CASSPFPPEQFF
TRBJ2-7,TRBV10-3,TRBD1,.,TGTGCCATCAGTAAAAGCCGGGACAGGGTTTTCAATGAGCAGTACTTC,CAISKSRDRVFNEQYF
TRBJ1-1,TRBV7-9,.,.,TGTGCCAGCAGCTTAGCGGATAAGACTGAAGCTTTCTTT,CASSLADKTEAFF
TRBJ2-3,TRBV28,.,.,TGTGCCAGCAGTATAGTGTCCCCGAGGGGCACAGATACGCAGTATTTT,CASSIVSPRGTDTQYF
TRBJ2-1,TRBV7-2,TRBD1,many,TGTGCCAGCAGCCAAAAATCGAGACAGGGCGGTGAGCAGTTCTTC,CASSQKSRQGGEQFF
TRBJ2-1,TRBV29-1,.,.,TGCAGCCAGACACGACTACAAACAGCCCATGAGCAGTTCTTC,CSQTRLQTAHEQFF
TRBJ2-1,TRBV27,.,few,TGTGCCAGCAGTTTGAGCCTCGGGGAGACCCAGTTCTTC,CASSLSLGETQFF
TRBJ1-2,TRBV12-3/TRBV12-4,TRBD1,many,TGTGCCAGCACGGGGACAGTTTACTATGGCTACACCTTC,CASTGTVYYGYTF
TRBJ2-1,TRBV27,.,.,TGTGCCAGCAGTTTATCGGTAGCGGAGAACTACAATGAGCAGTTCTTC,CASSLSVAENYNEQFF
TRBJ2-2,TRBV20-1,TRBD2,few,TGCAGTGCCCGGACTAGCGGGGGGGATAACACCGGGGAGCTGTTTTTT,CSARTSGGDNTGELFF
TRBJ1-5,TRBV29-1,.,once,TGCAGCGGAGGGGATAGCAATCAGCCCCAGCATTTT,CSGGDSNQPQHF
TRBJ2-1,TRBV2,.,.,TGTGCCAGCAGTGAAATGGGGCCAAACAATGAGCAGTTCTTC,CASSEMGPNNEQFF
TRBJ2-3,TRBV7-6,.,.,TGTGCCAGCAGCGTAGATCGCCCAGATACGCAGTATTTT,CASSVDRPDTQYF
TRBJ1-3,TRBV4-1,.,.,TGCGCCAGCAGCCAAGAACCCCCTATCCTCTCTGGAAACACCATATATTTT,CASSQEPPILSGNTIYF
TRBJ1-2,TRBV20-1,.,.,TGCAGTGCTAGGGAGACAGATAACTATGGCTACACCTTC,CSARETDNYGYTF
TRBJ2-7,TRBV6-6,TRBD2,.,TGTGCCAGCAGTATGACTAGCGGGAACGAGCAGTACTTC,CASSMTSGNEQYF
TRBJ1-1,TRBV7-6,.,few,TGTGCCAGCAGCCCGAACCCGTCTGAAGCTTTCTTT,CASSPNPSEAFF
TRBJ1-2,TRBV5-1,.,.,TGCGCCAGCAGCTTGGCTTGGGACGACCGGGGCTACACCTTC,CASSLAWDDRGYTF
TRBJ2-1,TRBV20-1,TRBD2,.,TGCAGTGCTAGAAAACTAGCGGGGCCTTCCTACAATGAGCAGTTCTTC,CSARKLAGPSYNEQFF
TRBJ1-1,TRBV5-6,.,few,TGTGCCAGCAGCTTGAAGGGTGCCACTGAAGCTTTCTTT,CASSLKGATEAFF
TRBJ2-3,TRBV6-6,TRBD2,many,TGTGCCAGCAGTACTACCGCTAGCGGGAGCACAGATACGCAGTATTTT,CASSTTASGSTDTQYF
TRBJ2-3,TRBV20-1,.,.,TGCAGTGCTAGATCGGCTTACACAGATACGCAGTATTTT,CSARSAYTDTQYF
TRBJ1-1,TRBV20-1,.,.,TGCAGTGCTCGGGCCGATCTCGAGAACACTGAAGCTTTCTTT,CSARADLENTEAFF
TRBJ1-2,TRBV11-1,.,few,TGTGCCAGCAGCTTGGGGACCTCCTTGGGTGGCTACACCTTC,CASSLGTSLGGYTF
TRBJ2-5,TRBV4-1,TRBD2,few,TGCGCCAGCAGCCAAGAAGGGATGGGGGGGGAGACCCAGTACTTC,CASSQEGMGGETQYF
TRBJ1-2,TRBV20-1,.,.,TGCAGTGCTAAGCCAACCCGGGACGGAGTTAACTATGGCTACACCTTC,CSAKPTRDGVNYGYTF